This TCR beta chain was identified during a study of blood T cell repertoires in COVID-19. The V gene lost 5 bases and the J gene lost 6 bases, with 22 bases spanning the gap. CDR1 and CDR2 from the germline V gene are SGHTA and FQGNSA. The CDR3 has 16 amino acids. The table came from immunoSEQ multiplex PCR; TCRdb's copy has only in-frame clones and leaves some out. The sample records more than 300,000 clones, about 89% being singletons. The rearrangement uses TRBV7-2 and TRBJ1-2; D is perhaps TRBD1 (6 bases). This TCR derives from a woman aged 35 to 49 who had been exposed to COVID-19. The sequenced sample was PBMCs or T cells enriched from blood (not recorded which). CDR3 sequence: CASSRTPNREKNGYTF. The CDR3 DNA reads TGTGCCAGCAGCCGTACGCCGAACAGGGAGAAGAATGGCTACACCTTC.